A single sample gave rise to the 17 T cell receptor beta chains below, sequenced in a study of shared clonotypes between healthy human individuals. Using immunoSEQ multiplex PCR, the repertoire was profiled, and TCRdb retains in-frame clones only, with some absent. The repertoire holds 2 million to 2.5 million clones, with less than 95% as singletons. Terminally differentiated effector memory CD45RA+ cells were excluded by CCR7 positive selection of CD45RO-negative cells. The sequenced sample consisted of naive CD8+ T cells sorted from blood. All receptors derive from a man between 18 and 35 years old in good health.

Worth noting for this clone: The same CDR3 is also encoded by other DNA sequences in this sample. The V and J genes are TRBV6-1 and TRBJ2-1; D is perhaps TRBD1 (5 bases). The CDR3 covers 15 residues. The germline V gene encodes CDR1 MNHNS and CDR2 SASEGT. V lost 0 bases, J lost 0 bases, and 6 bases lay in between. The CDR3 bases are TGTGCCAGCAGTGAAGCAGGGGCCTCCTACAATGAGCAGTTCTTC. Amino acids: CASSEAGASYNEQFF.

The chain has TRBV5-4 and TRBJ2-4; maybe TRBD2 (6 bases). The V end was cut by 4 bases, the J end by 5 bases, with 10 bases between. Germline V gene lookup returns CDR1 SGHNT and CDR2 YYREEE (reference sequence). This CDR3 is 13 amino acids long. This CDR3 reads CASSHGEENIQYF. CDR3 bases: TGTGCCAGCAGCCACGGGGAGGAAAACATTCAGTACTTC.

A note on this clone: The limits of the CDR3 on the DNA are not certain, so only TCRdb's listed CDR3 is given. This rearrangement joins TRBV9 to TRBJ1-6. CDR1 and CDR2 from the germline V gene are SGDLS and YYNGEE. The CDR3 spans 13 residues, counting both ends. CDR3 loop: CASSVGDGSGFHF.

The chain carries TRBV6-5 and TRBJ2-3; 7 bases line up with TRBD2. Germline lookup yields CDR1 MNHEY and CDR2 SVGAGI. J was trimmed by 2 bases and V by 0 bases; bases with no gene match: 5. The CDR3 consists of 16 residues. This CDR3 is CASSYSVGDYTDTQYF. The CDR3 DNA reads as TGTGCCAGCAGTTACTCGGTGGGGGACTACACAGATACGCAGTATTTT.

Details on this clone: Distinct nucleotide sequences in the sample also encode this CDR3. V is TRBV7-9 and J is TRBJ2-7; no definite D call. Germline CDR1 and CDR2: SEHNR and FQNEAQ (reference sequence). The CDR3 sequence is 13 residues long. Trimming took off 5 bases at V and 3 bases at J, with 11 bases between the two ends. The CDR3 sequence: CASSPPSDYEQYF. CDR3 in DNA: TGTGCCAGCAGCCCCCCGTCCGACTACGAGCAGTACTTC.

This sequence joins TRBV28 and TRBJ2-2, with D unclear. Deletions cut 9 bases from V and 4 bases from J, with 12 bases between. This CDR3 has 13 residues. In germline, CDR1 is MDHEN, CDR2 SYDVKM. The DNA of the CDR3 is TGTGCCAGTAGATCGGCAGGCACCGGGGAGCTGTTTTTT. This encodes CASRSAGTGELFF.

The chain recombines TRBV6-5 with TRBJ2-3; the D is unclear. Germline values: CDR1 MNHEY, CDR2 SVGAGI. This CDR3 has 16 amino acids. Trimming cost V 0 bases and J 6 bases, with 16 bases left between them. In nucleotides, the CDR3 is TGTGCCAGCAGTTACTCTGGCGGAACCTGGACCGATACGCAGTATTTT. Protein product: CASSYSGGTWTDTQYF.

The V and J genes are TRBV27 and TRBJ2-7; no clear D. V was pared by 3 bases and J by 5 bases, with 8 bases between. This CDR3 has 12 residues. The germline gives CDR1 MNHEY, CDR2 SMNVEV (reference sequence). CDR3 sequence reads: CASSFPSHEQYF. The CDR3 DNA follows: TGTGCCAGCAGTTTTCCAAGCCACGAGCAGTACTTC.

The genes are TRBV28 and TRBJ1-1; D possibly corresponds to TRBD1 (5 bases). The CDR3 has 15 residues. The V and J ends lost 1 base and 0 bases respectively, with 9 bases between them. CDR1 is MDHEN and CDR2 is SYDVKM in the germline V gene. CDR3 sequence (DNA): TGTGCCAGCAGTTTATTCGGACAAATGAACACTGAAGCTTTCTTT. This sequence encodes CASSLFGQMNTEAFF.

The chain couples TRBV4-1 to TRBJ1-5; possibly TRBD1 for D (6 bases). Germline CDR1 is MGHRA and CDR2 is YSYEKL. This CDR3 spans 15 amino acids. V gave up 1 base and J gave up 6 bases, with 13 bases separating them. The CDR3 sequence: CASSQVQGMSQPQHF. The CDR3 DNA reads TGCGCCAGCAGCCAAGTTCAGGGGATGAGTCAGCCCCAGCATTTT.

The chain uses TRBV4-1 and TRBJ1-5, with D unclear. This CDR3 spans 15 amino acids. CDR1 and CDR2 (germline): MGHRA, YSYEKL. V lost 0 bases to trimming and J lost 1 base, with 7 bases between them. CDR3 nucleotides: TGCGCCAGCAGCCAAGATAAGGGAAGCAATCAGCCCCAGCATTTT. Translation gives CASSQDKGSNQPQHF.

This clone was seen a few times. The sample contains more than one DNA sequence encoding this CDR3. The chain combines TRBV7-9 with TRBJ2-7; D is uncertain. The germline V gene has CDR1 SEHNR and CDR2 FQNEAQ (reference sequence). The CDR3 extends over 12 amino acids. The V and J ends lost 3 bases and 3 bases respectively, with 6 bases between them. The CDR3 region is CASSFGDYEQYF. The CDR3 nucleotides read TGTGCCAGCAGCTTTGGGGACTACGAGCAGTACTTC.

The J gene is TRBJ1-4, the V gene TRBV6-5, with D possibly TRBD1 on 5 matching bases. CDR1 is MNHEY and CDR2 is SVGAGI in the germline V gene. V lost 6 bases to trimming and J lost 7 bases, with 15 bases between them. This CDR3 contains 14 residues. The DNA for the CDR3 is TGTGCCAGCAGCTCCGGGACCCTGGGTGAAAAACTGTTTTTT. Translation: CASSSGTLGEKLFF.

The genes are TRBV5-6 and TRBJ2-7, with TRBD1 as a possible D gene (6 bases). The length of the CDR3 is 12 residues. The V end was cut by 7 bases, the J end by 3 bases, with 11 bases between. From germline, CDR1 is SGHDT and CDR2 YYEEEE. The CDR3, as DNA: TGTGCCAGCGCTACAGGGAACTACGAGCAGTACTTC. It translates to CASATGNYEQYF.

With regard to this clone: The sample has other DNA sequences that encode this CDR3 too. The rearrangement links TRBV5-6 to TRBJ2-1; D might be TRBD1 (6 bases). This CDR3 is built from 15 residues. In germline, CDR1 is SGHDT, CDR2 YYEEEE. Trimming cost V 2 bases and J 0 bases, with 9 bases left between them. The CDR3 loop reads CASSFRGSSYNEQFF. In DNA, the CDR3 is TGTGCCAGCAGCTTCAGGGGAAGCTCCTACAATGAGCAGTTCTTC.

The J gene is TRBJ2-7, the V gene TRBV11-2; D might be TRBD1 (5 bases). Trimming pared 2 bases from V and 3 bases from J, leaving 14 bases between. The germline V gene encodes CDR1 SGHAT and CDR2 FQNNGV. CDR3 size: 15 residues. The DNA for the CDR3 is TGTGCCAGCAGCTTAACCCCCGACAGTAGCTACGAGCAGTACTTC. Its protein product is CASSLTPDSSYEQYF.

The chain has TRBV5-1 and TRBJ2-5; D may correspond to TRBD1 or TRBD2 (6 bases each). V lost 4 bases to trimming and J lost 2 bases, with 21 bases between them. This CDR3 region has 17 residues. Germline V gives CDR1 SGHRS, CDR2 YFSETQ. The CDR3 is CASSQAMRGGMQETQYF. The CDR3, as DNA: TGCGCCAGCAGCCAAGCAATGAGAGGGGGGATGCAAGAGACCCAGTACTTC.